The subject of this entry is one TCR beta chain. There is no known antigen for this receptor. It has no much larger one-base neighbor in the sample; base qualities were not kept. This record comes from a study of blood T cell repertoires in COVID-19 (dated by TCRdb to the early 2020s). For context, the study as a whole: Collaborator samples came from the United States, Italy and Spain and covered acute and convalescent phases of COVID-19. A freely available public database, intended as a resource for researchers studying the immune response to SARS-CoV-2, is where the repertoires were released. The samples were drawn from the first 160 participants of the ongoing ImmuneRACE study and from 1,254 subjects provided by 6 global collaborators. The material from the prospective study consisted of cDNA or gDNA derived from T cells, B-cell-depleted T cells, or PBMCs. Nearly every sample came with metadata listing a de-identified subject ID, COVID-19 status, age in years and sex. Where HLA class I and class II types were available, the types were taken from metadata supplied by the sample provider, not from assay-based typing. The dataset comprised deeply sampled blood TCRbeta repertoires from subjects exposed to, actively infected with, or recovered from COVID-19.

TCRbeta CDR3 regions were amplified from genomic DNA using the immunoSEQ Assay, a bias-controlled multiplex PCR. Per the authors' processing: Nucleated cell counts per sample were estimated from amplification of reference gene primers within the assay. Sequence reads were collapsed and filtered to measure the absolute abundance of every unique TCRbeta CDR3 rearrangement. For each sample, productive Simpson clonality was calculated as the square root of Simpson's diversity index over productive rearrangements. In its TCRdb copy, this immuneACCESS table keeps in-frame sequences only and misses some clones. Where compared with another copy, unresolved V genes explain less than half of these, and the others have no known cause. That table furnishes V, J and clone size, whereas the DNA furnished D and trimming. This sample holds about 250,000 clones; approximately 90% were observed only once. About 6.7% of the sample is taken by the ten largest.

One collaborating source in Seattle enrolled patients while the patients were actively infected and followed the patients over time throughout the course of disease. Collaborating institutions collected whole blood in K2EDTA tubes following their own protocols. Collaborator samples were shipped for TCRbeta analysis as frozen whole blood, isolated PBMCs, or DNA extracted from either sample type. The V end loses 7 bases and the J end loses 0 bases, and a stretch of 9 bases separates them. From the germline V gene, CDR1 is MDHEN and CDR2 is SYDVKM. The CDR3, cysteine through phenylalanine, is 13 amino acids long. CDR3 DNA is the only sequence kept; it has 39 bases, read in frame from the first base. General conclusions and limits of the study: The quantity of clinical and demographic metadata differed by source and by participant and was supplied without curation.

This receptor was identified in a woman aged 30 to 39 with COVID-19, enrolled during active disease. Sequencing was performed on peripheral blood. This chain joins TRBV28 to TRBJ1-1; possibly the D gene is TRBD1, per 5 matching bases. The DNA sequence follows: TGTGCCAGCATCCAGGGCATGAACACTGAAGCTTTCTTT. This translates into CASIQGMNTEAFF.